One TCR beta chain is described in this entry. Germline values: CDR1 SGDLS, CDR2 YYNGEE. This CDR3 is 15 amino acids long. V lost 0 bases to trimming and J lost 1 base, with 7 bases between them. Clinical history reported by participants formed the basis on which cohorts were assigned. A COVID-19 case had been met by exposed participants during the 2 weeks before study entry. This record belongs to a study of blood T cell repertoires in COVID-19. Study context: Collection of acute and convalescent COVID-19 samples took place in the United States, Italy and Spain. T cells, B-cell-depleted T cells, or PBMCs supplied cDNA or gDNA.

Repertoires were generated with immunoSEQ multiplex PCR, while TCRdb's copy carries only in-frame clones and drops some. The table has under 300,000 clones, about 90% seen once. The sequence was collected from a woman between 40 and 55 years old who had been exposed to COVID-19. The sequencing input was PBMCs or T cells enriched from blood (not recorded which). This sequence joins TRBV9 and TRBJ2-2; the D is unclear. The CDR3 bases are TGTGCCAGCAGCGTAGCCCCAGGGAACACCGGGGAGCTGTTTTTT. This gives the protein CASSVAPGNTGELFF.